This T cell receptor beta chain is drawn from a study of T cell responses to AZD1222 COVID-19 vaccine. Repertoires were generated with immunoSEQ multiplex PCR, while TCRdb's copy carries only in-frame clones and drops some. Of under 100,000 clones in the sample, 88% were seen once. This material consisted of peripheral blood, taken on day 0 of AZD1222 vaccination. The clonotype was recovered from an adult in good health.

The DNA of the CDR3 is TGTGCCAGCAGCTTAGGGACAGGGGGGAATTCACCCCTCCACTTT. Residues: CASSLGTGGNSPLHF. The chain employs TRBV13 and TRBJ1-6, with TRBD1 matching over 9 bases. The CDR3 loop spans 15 amino acids. V lost 0 bases and J lost 7; bases outside the gene matches: 1. Germline CDR1 is PRHDT and CDR2 is FYEKMQ (reference sequence).